These 8 T cell receptor beta chains came from one sample sequenced in a study of cytomegalovirus exposure and HLA in healthy donors. PCR amplification relied on 60 Vbeta primers (plus 13 Jbeta primers). Clones were read by immunoSEQ multiplex PCR, and TCRdb kept only the in-frame ones, dropping some. The repertoire holds 70,000 or so clones, with approximately 82% as singletons. Sequences were obtained from PBMCs. The source of these receptors is a man aged 18 to 29 in good health and CMV-seronegative.

The CDR3 region has the DNA TGTGCCAGCTATCGGACAGTCGGAGATACGCAGTATTTT. It is translated as CASYRTVGDTQYF. The chain employs TRBV6-1 and TRBJ2-3; D is perhaps TRBD1 (6 bases). The V end lost 8 bases, the J end lost 5 bases, and 14 bases lay between the germline ends. Per germline, CDR1 MNHNS and CDR2 SASEGT. This CDR3 contains 13 residues.

This rearrangement joins TRBV15 to TRBJ1-5, with 8 bases aligning to TRBD1. The ends lost 2 bases at V and 6 bases at J; junction bases unmatched: 6. Looked up from germline, CDR1 is LNHNV and CDR2 is YYDKDF (reference sequence). CDR3 length: 15 amino acids. The CDR3 DNA follows: TGTGCCACCAGCAGACCCGGACAGGGTCGTCAGCCCCAGCATTTT. It yields the protein CATSRPGQGRQPQHF. Based on the CDR3 plus reference TRBV15 and TRBJ1-5, the full variable domain is DAMVIQNPRYQVTQFGKPVTLSCSQTLNHNVMYWYQQKSSQAPKLLFHYYDKDFNNEADTPDNFQSRRPNTSFCFLDIRSPGLGDTAMYLCATSRPGQGRQPQHFGDGTRLSIL.

The V and J genes are TRBV28 and TRBJ2-7, with D tentatively TRBD1 (6 bases). Trimming took off 6 bases at V and 0 bases at J, with 12 bases between the two ends. Germline CDR1 MDHEN, CDR2 SYDVKM. The CDR3 consists of 14 residues. The CDR3 DNA reads TGTGCCAGCAGCCTGACAGGAGGCTCCTACGAGCAGTACTTC. This translates into CASSLTGGSYEQYF. The full variable domain, rest sourced from reference TRBV28 and TRBJ2-7, is DVKVTQSSRYLVKRTGEKVFLECVQDMDHENMFWYRQDPGLGLRLIYFSYDVKMKEKGDIPEGYSVSREKKERFSLILESASTNQTSMYLCASSLTGGSYEQYFGPGTRLTVT.

This chain links TRBV29-1 with TRBJ2-7; D is perhaps TRBD1 (6 bases). Germline V gives CDR1 SQVTM, CDR2 ANQGSEA. V gave up 5 bases and J gave up 5 bases, with 19 bases separating them. The CDR3 contains 14 residues. The CDR3 here is CSVPLDRDIHEQYF. The DNA for the CDR3 is TGCAGCGTTCCTCTGGACCGGGACATCCACGAGCAGTACTTC.

V and J are TRBV4-3 and TRBJ2-1; no firm D call. This CDR3 is 18 amino acids long. Germline CDR1 and CDR2: LGHNA and YSLEER. Trimming removed 0 bases at V and 5 bases at J, with 20 bases between. The CDR3 coding sequence is TGCGCCAGCAGCCAAGAAGCAAGAACACGGGTGGTAAACAATGAGCAGTTCTTC. Amino acids: CASSQEARTRVVNNEQFF.

The chain links TRBV6-1 to TRBJ2-5, with TRBD2 identical over 8 bases. Looked up from germline, CDR1 is MNHNS and CDR2 is SASEGT. The ends lost 6 bases at V and 4 bases at J; junction bases unmatched: 10. This CDR3 has 15 residues. CDR3 amino acids: CASRGLEVSAETQYF. CDR3 bases: TGTGCCAGCAGGGGACTAGAGGTGTCAGCAGAGACCCAGTACTTC.

The chain recombines TRBV11-3 with TRBJ2-7; TRBD1 aligns across 11 bases. Germline V CDR1 and CDR2: SGHNT, YENEEA. The junction had 7 bases not matched to a gene; V was cut back by 0 bases and J by 9 bases. The CDR3 is 15 amino acids. CDR3 DNA: TGTGCCAGCAGCTTAGACGGGACAGGGGGTTCCGGGCAGTACTTC. This gives the protein CASSLDGTGGSGQYF.

V is TRBV2 and J is TRBJ2-7; 9 bases line up with TRBD2. The CDR3 is 18 amino acids. With V trimmed by 0 bases and J by 0 bases, 9 bases remained unmatched. Germline-derived CDR1 and CDR2 are SNHLY and FYNNEI. The CDR3 bases are TGTGCCAGCAGTGAAGCTGTATGGCTAGCGGGGCTCTCCTACGAGCAGTACTTC. This translates into CASSEAVWLAGLSYEQYF.